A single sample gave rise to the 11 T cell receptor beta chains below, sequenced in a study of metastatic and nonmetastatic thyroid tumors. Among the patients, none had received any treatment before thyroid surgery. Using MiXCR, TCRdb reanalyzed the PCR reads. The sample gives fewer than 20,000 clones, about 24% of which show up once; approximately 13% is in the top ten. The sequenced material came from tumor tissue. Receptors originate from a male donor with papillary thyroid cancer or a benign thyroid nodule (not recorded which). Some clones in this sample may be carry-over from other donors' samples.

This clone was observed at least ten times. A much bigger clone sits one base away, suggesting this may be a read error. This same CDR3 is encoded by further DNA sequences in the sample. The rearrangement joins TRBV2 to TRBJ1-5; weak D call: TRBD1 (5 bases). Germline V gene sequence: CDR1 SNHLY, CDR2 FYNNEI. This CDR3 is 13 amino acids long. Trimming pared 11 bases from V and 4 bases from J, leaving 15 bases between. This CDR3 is CAGATDRNQPQHF. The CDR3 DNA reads TGTGCCGGGGCTACAGATCGTAATCAGCCCCAGCATTTT.

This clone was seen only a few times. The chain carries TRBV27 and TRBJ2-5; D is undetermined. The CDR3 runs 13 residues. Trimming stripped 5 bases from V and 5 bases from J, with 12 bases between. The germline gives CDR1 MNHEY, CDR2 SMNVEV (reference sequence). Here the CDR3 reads CASSELVGETQYF. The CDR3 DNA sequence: TGTGCCAGCAGTGAATTGGTTGGCGAGACCCAGTACTTC.

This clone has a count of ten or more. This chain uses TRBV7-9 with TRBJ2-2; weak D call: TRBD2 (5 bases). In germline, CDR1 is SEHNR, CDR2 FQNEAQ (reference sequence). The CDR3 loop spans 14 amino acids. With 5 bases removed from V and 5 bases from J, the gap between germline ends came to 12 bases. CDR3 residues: CASSPGGRTGELFF. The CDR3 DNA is TGTGCCAGCAGCCCCGGCGGGCGGACCGGGGAGCTGTTTTTT. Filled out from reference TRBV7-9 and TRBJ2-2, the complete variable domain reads DTGVSQNPRHKITKRGQNVTFRCDPISEHNRLYWYRQTLGQGPEFLTYFQNEAQLEKSRLLSDRFSAERPKGSFSTLEIQRTEQGDSAMYLCASSPGGRTGELFFGEGSRLTVL.

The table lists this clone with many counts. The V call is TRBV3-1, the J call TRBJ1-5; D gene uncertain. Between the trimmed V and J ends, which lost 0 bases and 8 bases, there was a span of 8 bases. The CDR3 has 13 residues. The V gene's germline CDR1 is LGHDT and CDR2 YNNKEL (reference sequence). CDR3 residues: CASSQDSGEPQHF. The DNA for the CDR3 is TGTGCCAGCAGCCAAGACTCTGGCGAGCCCCAGCATTTT.

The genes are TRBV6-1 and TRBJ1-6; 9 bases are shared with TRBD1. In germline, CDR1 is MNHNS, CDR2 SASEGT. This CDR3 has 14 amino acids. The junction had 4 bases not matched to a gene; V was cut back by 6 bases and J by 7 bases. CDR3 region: CASSQGQGNSPLHF. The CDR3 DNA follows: TGTGCCAGCAGCCAGGGACAGGGCAATTCACCCCTCCACTTT.

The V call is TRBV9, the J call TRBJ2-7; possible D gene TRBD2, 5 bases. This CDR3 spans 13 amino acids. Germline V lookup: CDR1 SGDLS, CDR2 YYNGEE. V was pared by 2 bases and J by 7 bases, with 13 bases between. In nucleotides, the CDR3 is TGTGCCAGCAGCGTGACACGGGGTCAAGAGCAGTACTTC. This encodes CASSVTRGQEQYF.

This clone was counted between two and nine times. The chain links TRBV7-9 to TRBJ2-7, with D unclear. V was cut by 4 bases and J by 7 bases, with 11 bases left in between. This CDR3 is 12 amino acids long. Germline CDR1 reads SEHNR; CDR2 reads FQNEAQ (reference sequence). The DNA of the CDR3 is TGTGCCAGCAGCTCATCTTTCGGAGAGCAGTACTTC. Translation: CASSSSFGEQYF. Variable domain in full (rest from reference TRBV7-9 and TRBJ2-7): DTGVSQNPRHKITKRGQNVTFRCDPISEHNRLYWYRQTLGQGPEFLTYFQNEAQLEKSRLLSDRFSAERPKGSFSTLEIQRTEQGDSAMYLCASSSSFGEQYFGPGTRLTVT.

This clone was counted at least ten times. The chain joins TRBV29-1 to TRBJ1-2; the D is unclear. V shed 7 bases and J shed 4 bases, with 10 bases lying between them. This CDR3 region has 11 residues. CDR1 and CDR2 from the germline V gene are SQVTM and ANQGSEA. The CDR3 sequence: CSALPGYGYTF. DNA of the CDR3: TGCAGCGCTCTTCCAGGCTATGGCTACACCTTC.

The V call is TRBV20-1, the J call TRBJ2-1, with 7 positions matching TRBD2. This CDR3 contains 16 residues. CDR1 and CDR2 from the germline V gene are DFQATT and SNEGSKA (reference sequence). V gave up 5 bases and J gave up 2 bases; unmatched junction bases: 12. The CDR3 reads CSALSRGRWPYNEQFF. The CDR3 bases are TGCAGTGCTCTCTCGCGGGGGAGGTGGCCCTACAATGAGCAGTTCTTC.

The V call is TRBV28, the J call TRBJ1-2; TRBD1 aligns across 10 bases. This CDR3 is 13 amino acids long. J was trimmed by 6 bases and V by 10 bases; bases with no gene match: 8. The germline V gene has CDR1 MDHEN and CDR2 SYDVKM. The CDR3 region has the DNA TGTGCCACCTCGACGACAGGGGGCAATGGCTACACCTTC. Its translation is CATSTTGGNGYTF.

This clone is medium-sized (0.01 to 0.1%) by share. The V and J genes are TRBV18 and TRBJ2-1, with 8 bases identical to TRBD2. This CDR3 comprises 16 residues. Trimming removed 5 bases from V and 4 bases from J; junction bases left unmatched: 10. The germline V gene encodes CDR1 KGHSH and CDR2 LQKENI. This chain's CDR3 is CASSKHLAGGYNEQFF. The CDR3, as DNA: TGTGCCAGCTCAAAACACCTAGCGGGCGGATACAATGAGCAGTTCTTC. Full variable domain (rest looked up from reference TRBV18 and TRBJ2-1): NAGVMQNPRHLVRRRGQEARLRCSPMKGHSHVYWYRQLPEEGLKFMVYLQKENIIDESGMPKERFSAEFPKEGPSILRIQQVVRGDSAAYFCASSKHLAGGYNEQFFGPGTRLTVL.